This passage covers 10 T cell receptor beta chains from one sample sequenced in a study of blood T cell repertoires in COVID-19. The assay was immunoSEQ multiplex PCR, and TCRdb's table has in-frame clones only and misses some. The sample shows about 200,000 clones, around 88% of them seen only once. The sample consisted of peripheral blood. The receptors stem from a man younger than 30 with active or convalescent COVID-19.

The chain joins TRBV5-6 to TRBJ2-7; 8 bases map to TRBD1. Germline assignment: CDR1 SGHDT and CDR2 YYEEEE. V trimming: 4 bases; J trimming: 3 bases; junction bases outside the gene matches: 3. The CDR3 extends over 13 amino acids. Here the CDR3 DNA reads TGTGCCAGCAGCCGGGACAGGATCTACGAGCAGTACTTC. Protein sequence: CASSRDRIYEQYF.

The chain employs TRBV30 and TRBJ1-5; possibly TRBD1 for D (6 bases). Germline V CDR1 and CDR2: GTSNPN, SVGIG (reference sequence). The V end lost 1 base, the J end lost 4 bases, and 17 bases lay between the germline ends. This CDR3 has 16 residues. This CDR3 reads CAWSARKTGPNQPQHF. DNA for the CDR3: TGTGCCTGGAGTGCTAGGAAGACAGGTCCAAATCAGCCCCAGCATTTT.

The V call is TRBV4-2, the J call TRBJ2-1; TRBD2 agrees at 10 bases. CDR3 length: 15 residues. The germline V gene encodes CDR1 LGHNA and CDR2 YNFKEQ. Losses at the gene ends were 0 bases for V and 6 bases for J; bases not matched to a gene: 2. In DNA form, the CDR3 reads TGTGCCAGCAGCCAAGATGGGACTAGCGCCAATGAGCAGTTCTTC. Its protein product is CASSQDGTSANEQFF.

The gene calls are TRBV6-5 and TRBJ2-1, with D possibly matching TRBD2 (5 bases). Germline CDR1 and CDR2: MNHEY and SVGAGI. With 7 bases removed from V and 9 bases from J, the gap between germline ends came to 22 bases. This CDR3 spans 15 amino acids. CDR3 amino acids: CASKEKRLAWSEQFF. The CDR3 region has the DNA TGTGCCAGCAAAGAGAAGAGGCTAGCATGGTCTGAGCAGTTCTTC.

The chain combines TRBV19 with TRBJ1-5; TRBD1 might be the D (6 bases). In germline, CDR1 is LNHDA, CDR2 SQIVND (reference sequence). The CDR3 runs to 14 residues. The V end lost 6 bases, the J end lost 2 bases, and 11 bases lay between the germline ends. Here the CDR3 reads CASSNREGNQPQHF. CDR3 DNA: TGTGCCAGTAGCAACAGGGAAGGCAATCAGCCCCAGCATTTT.

V gene TRBV28 combines with J gene TRBJ1-4; no clear D gene. V lost 6 bases to trimming and J lost 5 bases, with 7 bases between them. This CDR3 has 12 amino acids. Germline V CDR1 and CDR2: MDHEN, SYDVKM. The CDR3 region has the DNA TGTGCCAGCAGGCAAGCCAATGAAAAACTGTTTTTT. Translating gives CASRQANEKLFF. The whole variable domain, remainder taken from reference TRBV28 and TRBJ1-4, is DVKVTQSSRYLVKRTGEKVFLECVQDMDHENMFWYRQDPGLGLRLIYFSYDVKMKEKGDIPEGYSVSREKKERFSLILESASTNQTSMYLCASRQANEKLFFGSGTQLSVL.

This clone was picked up a small number of times. The J gene is TRBJ1-1, the V gene TRBV12-3 or TRBV12-4; 8 bases are shared with TRBD1. With V trimmed by 3 bases and J by 8 bases, 5 bases remained unmatched. This CDR3 spans 13 amino acids. The CDR3 DNA sequence: TGTGCCAGCAGTTTCTACAGGGGGAAGGAAGCTTTCTTT. It encodes CASSFYRGKEAFF.

V usage is TRBV4-2 and J usage is TRBJ1-6; D ambiguous. Deletions cut 0 bases from V and 8 bases from J, with 8 bases between. Germline CDR1 reads LGHNA; CDR2 reads YNFKEQ. The CDR3 has 14 amino acids. The chain's CDR3 is CASSQERFYSPLHF. The CDR3 DNA reads TGTGCCAGCAGCCAAGAGCGGTTCTATTCACCCCTCCACTTT.

Here the CDR3 reads CASSRALEADQPQHF. Written as DNA, the CDR3 is TGTGCCAGCAGCCGAGCGTTGGAGGCGGATCAGCCCCAGCATTTT. V is TRBV6-5 and J is TRBJ1-5; D remains ambiguous. The CDR3 runs to 15 residues. V was shortened by 6 bases and J by 5 bases, with 17 bases between the two germline ends. Germline CDR1 is MNHEY and CDR2 is SVGAGI.

The chain is built from TRBV13 and TRBJ1-2, with a tentative D call TRBD1 (6 bases). The V end was cut by 6 bases, the J end by 2 bases, with 16 bases between. The length of the CDR3 is 15 residues. Per germline, CDR1 PRHDT and CDR2 FYEKMQ (reference sequence). CDR3 coding DNA: TGTGCCAGCAGGACCCGGGGGGGCAGGAACTATGGCTACACCTTC. As protein: CASRTRGGRNYGYTF.